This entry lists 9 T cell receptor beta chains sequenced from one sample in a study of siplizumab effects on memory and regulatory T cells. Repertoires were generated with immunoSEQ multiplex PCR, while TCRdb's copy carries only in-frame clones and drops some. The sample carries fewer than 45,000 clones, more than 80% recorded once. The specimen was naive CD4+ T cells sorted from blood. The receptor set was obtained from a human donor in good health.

In DNA form, the CDR3 reads TGTGCCAGCAGTGATAGCGGGGTAAGCTACGAGCAGTACTTC. Amino acids: CASSDSGVSYEQYF. This chain connects TRBV2 to TRBJ2-7; 8 bases map to TRBD2. The ends lost 3 bases at V and 3 bases at J; junction bases unmatched: 4. Germline lookup yields CDR1 SNHLY and CDR2 FYNNEI. CDR3 length: 14 amino acids.

CDR3 sequence (DNA): TGCAGCGGCGCCGTTGGGGGGGGCCAGGGAGAAGGCTACACCTTC. Its protein product is CSGAVGGGQGEGYTF. The chain couples TRBV29-1 to TRBJ1-2; tentative D call: TRBD1 (6 bases). The V gene lost 7 bases and the J gene lost 8 bases, with 26 bases spanning the gap. The CDR3 covers 15 residues. Germline V gene data show CDR1 as SQVTM and CDR2 as ANQGSEA.

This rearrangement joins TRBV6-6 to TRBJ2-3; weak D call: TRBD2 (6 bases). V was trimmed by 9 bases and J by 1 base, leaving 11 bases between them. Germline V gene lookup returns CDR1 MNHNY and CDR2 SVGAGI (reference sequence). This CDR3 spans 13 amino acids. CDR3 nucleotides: TGTGCCAGTATATCGGGGGGCACAGATACGCAGTATTTT. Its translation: CASISGGTDTQYF.

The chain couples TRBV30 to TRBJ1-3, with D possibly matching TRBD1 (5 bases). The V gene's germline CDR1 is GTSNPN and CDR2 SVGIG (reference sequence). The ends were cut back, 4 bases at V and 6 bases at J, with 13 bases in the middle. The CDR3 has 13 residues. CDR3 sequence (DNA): TGTGCCTGGACTTCAGGGTGGGAAAACACCATATATTTT. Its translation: CAWTSGWENTIYF.

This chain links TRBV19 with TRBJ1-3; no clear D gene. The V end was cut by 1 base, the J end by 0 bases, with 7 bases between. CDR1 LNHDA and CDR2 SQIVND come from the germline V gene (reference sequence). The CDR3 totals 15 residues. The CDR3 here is CASSIGRSSGNTIYF. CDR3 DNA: TGTGCCAGTAGTATAGGGCGGTCCTCTGGAAACACCATATATTTT.

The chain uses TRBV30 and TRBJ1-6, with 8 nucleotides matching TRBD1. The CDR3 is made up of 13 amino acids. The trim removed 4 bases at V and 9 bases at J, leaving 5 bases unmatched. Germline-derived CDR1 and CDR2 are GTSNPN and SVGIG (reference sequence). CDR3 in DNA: TGTGCCTGGAACGACAGGGGAGGTTCACCCCTCCACTTT. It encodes CAWNDRGGSPLHF.

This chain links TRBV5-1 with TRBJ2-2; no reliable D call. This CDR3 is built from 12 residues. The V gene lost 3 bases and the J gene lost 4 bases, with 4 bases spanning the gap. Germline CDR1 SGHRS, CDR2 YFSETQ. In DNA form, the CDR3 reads TGCGCCAGCAGCTCACTCACCGGGGAGCTGTTTTTT. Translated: CASSSLTGELFF.

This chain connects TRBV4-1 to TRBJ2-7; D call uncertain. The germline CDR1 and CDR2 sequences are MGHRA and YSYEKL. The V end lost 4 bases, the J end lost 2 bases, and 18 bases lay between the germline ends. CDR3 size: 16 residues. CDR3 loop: CASSPTVGRLTYEQYF. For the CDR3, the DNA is TGCGCCAGCAGCCCCACCGTAGGACGGCTGACCTACGAGCAGTACTTC.

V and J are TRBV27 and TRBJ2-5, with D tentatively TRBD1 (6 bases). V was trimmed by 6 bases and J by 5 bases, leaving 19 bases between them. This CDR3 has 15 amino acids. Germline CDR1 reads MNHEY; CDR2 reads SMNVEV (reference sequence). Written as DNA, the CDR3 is TGTGCCAGCAGGAAAACAGGGAACCCCAGGGAGACCCAGTACTTC. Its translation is CASRKTGNPRETQYF.